This T cell receptor (beta chain) was captured by sequencing in a study of shared clonotypes between healthy human individuals. Researchers ran the assay at a deep level. It was across several immunoSEQ plates that each subset's genomic DNA was evenly split. Some clones are missing from TCRdb's copy, which holds only in-frame ones; the method was immunoSEQ multiplex PCR. The repertoire holds roughly 700,000 clones, about 90% seen once, with about 33% in the top ten. CDR1 is LNHDA, CDR2 SQIVND, per germline (reference sequence). The CDR3 consists of 15 residues. The V and J ends lost 5 bases and 0 bases, in that order; junction bases with no gene match: 4. CD8 memory combined CD45RO+ cells with CCR7-negative CD45RA+ TemRA cells.

Input material: memory CD8+ T cells from PBMCs. Subset defined: CD45RO+ cells pooled with CCR7-negative TemRA cells. The sequence came from a man aged 18 to 29 in good health. Some clones in this sample may be carry-over from other donors' samples. The chain recombines TRBV19 with TRBJ2-7; 10 bases agree with TRBD2. CDR3 loop: CASSWTSGISYEQYF. DNA of the CDR3: TGTGCCAGTAGTTGGACTAGCGGTATCTCCTACGAGCAGTACTTC.